This TCR beta chain was captured by sequencing in a study of T cells in Graves' hyperthyroidism and ophthalmopathy. Study-level information: Prior to any treatment, at the point of initial diagnosis, peripheral blood was collected.

When ophthalmopathy did not progress within 18 months, Graves' hyperthyroidism was considered stable. Regarding the study as a whole: Blood also contained most expanded thyroid clonotypes above 0.001. From stable hyperthyroidism, ophthalmopathy was separated by a 13 V-J model.

This CDR3 is built from 14 residues. V was cut by 4 bases and J by 2 bases, with 13 bases left in between. Per germline, CDR1 SGHRS and CDR2 YFSETQ. Amplified TCR beta CDR3 regions came from RNA transcripts. The primer set for the first-round RT-PCR of the TCR CDR3 was HTBI. TCRdb re-called the multiplex PCR reads through MiXCR, storing one row per CDR3 protein. This sample carries hundreds of thousands of distinct CDR3 sequences, less than 15% of them seen once, and the ten largest clones take roughly a tenth. As concerns this clonotype: Its antigen remains unknown.

The J gene is TRBJ2-7, the V gene TRBV5-1; D perhaps matches TRBD1 (6 bases). Sequenced: blood. The origin of this receptor is a woman aged 18-29 years with Graves' hyperthyroidism. The CDR3 sequence is CASSPDRFPYEQYF. The CDR3 region has the DNA TGCGCCAGCAGCCCCGACAGGTTCCCCTACGAGCAGTACTTC.